The 32 T cell receptor beta chains given below trace back to one sample, sequenced in a study of cytomegalovirus exposure and HLA in healthy donors. Use of 60 Vbeta and 13 Jbeta primers characterized the PCR. The protocol was immunoSEQ multiplex PCR, while the TCRdb copy is restricted to in-frame clones and leaves out a portion. The sample records some 110,000 clones, approximately 84% being singletons. The sequencing input was PBMCs. These receptors all come from a male donor in good health and CMV-seronegative.

The V gene is TRBV10-3, the J gene TRBJ2-1; D call uncertain. This CDR3 spans 13 amino acids. The ends were cut back, 2 bases at V and 3 bases at J, with 5 bases in the middle. Germline V gene data show CDR1 as ENHRY and CDR2 as SYGVKD. The CDR3 region has the DNA TGTGCCATCAGTGAGGGCAGCTACAATGAGCAGTTCTTC. Amino acids: CAISEGSYNEQFF.

As to this clone: Compared with germline, one end of the junction differs, possibly owing to a read error. V and J are TRBV28 and TRBJ2-7; D remains ambiguous. CDR1 is MDHEN, CDR2 SYDVKM, per germline. This CDR3 region has 14 residues. CDR3 in DNA: TGTGCCAGCAGTTTCCCCCCGCAGGATTACGAGCAGTGCTTC. It is translated as CASSFPPQDYEQCF.

The genes are TRBV14 and TRBJ2-7; D gene uncertain. The CDR3 contains 13 residues. Looked up from germline, CDR1 is SGHDN and CDR2 is FVKESK. V was cut by 6 bases and J by 0 bases, with 9 bases left in between. CDR3 DNA: TGTGCCAGCAGGCTACGGTCCTCCTACGAGCAGTACTTC. Translating it yields CASRLRSSYEQYF.

The table lists this clone with a count of one. This chain connects TRBV5-6 to TRBJ1-1; weak D call: TRBD1 (5 bases). CDR1 and CDR2 (germline): SGHDT, YYEEEE. The length of the CDR3 is 14 residues. Between the trimmed V and J ends, which lost 2 bases and 0 bases, there was a span of 8 bases. The CDR3 DNA is TGTGCCAGCAGCTTAAAGGGGCTGAACACTGAAGCTTTCTTT. Translation: CASSLKGLNTEAFF.

The J gene is TRBJ2-7, the V gene TRBV11-1, with TRBD2 identical over 7 bases. This CDR3 contains 17 residues. Germline V lookup: CDR1 SGHAT, CDR2 FQDESV (reference sequence). After removal of 0 bases from V and 3 bases from J, the junction contained 11 bases not matched to a gene. CDR3 in DNA: TGTGCCAGCAGCTTAGCGGGGGGGACCATACCGAGCTACGAGCAGTACTTC. It codes for CASSLAGGTIPSYEQYF.

This sequence joins TRBV10-3 and TRBJ2-5, with D possibly TRBD2 on 6 matching bases. The CDR3 consists of 17 residues. V lost 8 bases and J 5 bases, leaving 27 bases between the germline ends. Per the germline V gene, CDR1 is ENHRY and CDR2 is SYGVKD. This CDR3 reads CAIGGKRGTAAGETQYF. The DNA of the CDR3 is TGTGCCATCGGTGGAAAACGGGGGACCGCGGCGGGGGAGACCCAGTACTTC.

The chain couples TRBV7-6 to TRBJ2-7; 8 positions match TRBD1. With V trimmed by 4 bases and J by 5 bases, 7 bases remained unmatched. From germline, CDR1 is SGHVS and CDR2 FNYEAQ. This CDR3 comprises 14 residues. CDR3 in DNA: TGTGCCAGCAGCTACCGACAGGGGCTCGACGAGCAGTACTTC. Protein product: CASSYRQGLDEQYF.

The DNA of the CDR3 is TGTGCCAGCAGCTTGGACTTGACTAGCACAGATACGCAGTATTTT. Translation gives CASSLDLTSTDTQYF. The chain uses TRBV5-4 and TRBJ2-3; D gene unclear. Per the germline V gene, CDR1 is SGHNT and CDR2 is YYREEE (reference sequence). The CDR3 has 15 residues. With 0 bases removed from V and 0 bases from J, the gap between germline ends came to 8 bases.

V gene TRBV7-2 combines with J gene TRBJ2-7; TRBD2 matches at 7 bases. The CDR3 totals 15 residues. Germline CDR1 and CDR2: SGHTA and FQGNSA. V lost 5 bases, J lost 2 bases, and 9 bases stayed unmatched. CDR3 coding DNA: TGTGCCAGCAGCCTAACCGGGACTATACCCTACGAGCAGTACTTC. It yields the protein CASSLTGTIPYEQYF. The variable domain in full, with the rest retrieved from reference TRBV7-2 and TRBJ2-7, is GAGVSQSPSNKVTEKGKDVELRCDPISGHTALYWYRQSLGQGLEFLIYFQGNSAPDKSGLPSDRFSAERTGGSVSTLTIQRTQQEDSAVYLCASSLTGTIPYEQYFGPGTRLTVT.

This rearrangement joins TRBV6-5 to TRBJ2-3; 10 bases fit TRBD2. Trimming cost V 2 bases and J 8 bases; bases outside gene matches: 7. Germline V CDR1 and CDR2: MNHEY, SVGAGI. This CDR3 has 15 residues. The CDR3 loop is CASSYGASGSSTQYF. CDR3 DNA sequence: TGTGCCAGCAGTTACGGTGCTAGCGGGAGTTCTACGCAGTATTTT.

CDR3 region: CASSLLASGAGTGELFF. CDR3 nucleotides: TGTGCCAGCAGCTTGTTGGCTAGCGGGGCTGGGACCGGGGAGCTGTTTTTT. V is TRBV5-6 and J is TRBJ2-2; 9 nucleotides agree with TRBD2. This CDR3 is built from 17 residues. V lost 1 base, J lost 5 bases, and 9 bases stayed unmatched. In germline, CDR1 is SGHDT, CDR2 YYEEEE.

The chain couples TRBV4-3 to TRBJ2-7, with a possible D match to TRBD2 (6 bases). The CDR3 length is 14 residues. Trimming cost V 1 base and J 1 base, with 8 bases left between them. Looked up from germline, CDR1 is LGHNA and CDR2 is YSLEER. The CDR3: CASSQGGASYEQYF. The CDR3 DNA reads TGCGCCAGCAGCCAAGGCGGGGCGTCCTACGAGCAGTACTTC.

This chain links TRBV6-4 with TRBJ2-3; TRBD2 aligns across 11 bases. CDR1 and CDR2 from the germline V gene are MRHNA and SNTAGT. Trimming at V came to 11 bases and at J to 0 bases, leaving 16 bases not matched to a gene. This CDR3 has 18 residues. As DNA, the CDR3 is TGTGCCGGTTGTCCGGGACTAGCGGCTTTTCCTAGCACAGATACGCAGTATTTT. Residues: CAGCPGLAAFPSTDTQYF.

The chain carries TRBV30 and TRBJ1-1, with D tentatively TRBD1 (6 bases). Trimming cost V 0 bases and J 0 bases, with 11 bases left between them. This CDR3 spans 15 amino acids. Germline V gene lookup returns CDR1 GTSNPN and CDR2 SVGIG (reference sequence). The DNA of the CDR3 is TGTGCCTGGAGTGTACAGGGAGTTATGAACACTGAAGCTTTCTTT. It codes for CAWSVQGVMNTEAFF.

The chain is built from TRBV27 and TRBJ2-2, with 9 bases that match TRBD1. Trimming at V came to 3 bases and at J to 6 bases, leaving 2 bases not matched to a gene. The CDR3 runs 14 residues. The germline gives CDR1 MNHEY, CDR2 SMNVEV (reference sequence). CDR3 nucleotides: TGTGCCAGCAGTTTTGGGACAGGGTCCGGGGAGCTGTTTTTT. It encodes CASSFGTGSGELFF.

The chain carries TRBV28 and TRBJ1-2; perhaps TRBD1 as D (5 bases). This CDR3 has 13 amino acids. Trimming left V 5 bases short and J 7 bases short, with 14 bases between. Germline values: CDR1 MDHEN, CDR2 SYDVKM. CDR3 in amino acids: CASSPAIRGGYTF. The CDR3 coding sequence is TGTGCCAGCAGTCCCGCGATTAGGGGTGGCTACACCTTC.

V gene TRBV5-6 combines with J gene TRBJ2-3; D may be TRBD2 (7 bases). The germline gives CDR1 SGHDT, CDR2 YYEEEE. Trimming cost V 1 base and J 1 base, with 13 bases left between them. The CDR3 is 16 amino acids. The CDR3 sequence is CASSLSGGAGTDTQYF. The CDR3 DNA is TGTGCCAGCAGCTTGTCGGGGGGCGCAGGCACAGATACGCAGTATTTT.

The chain has TRBV15 and TRBJ2-2; D possibly corresponds to TRBD2 (7 bases). The CDR3 has 15 residues. Trimming took off 8 bases at V and 4 bases at J, with 17 bases between the two ends. Germline-derived CDR1 and CDR2 are LNHNV and YYDKDF (reference sequence). CDR3: CATRRGGAGTGELFF. The CDR3 region has the DNA TGTGCCACCCGAAGGGGGGGCGCAGGCACCGGGGAGCTGTTTTTT.

This chain uses TRBV5-6 with TRBJ1-1, with D perhaps matching TRBD1 (5 bases). The length of the CDR3 is 14 residues. Germline loops: CDR1 SGHDT, CDR2 YYEEEE. V was clipped by 2 bases and J by 1 base, with 9 bases between them. In DNA form, the CDR3 reads TGTGCCAGCAGCTTAGACAGCCAGAACACTGAAGCTTTCTTT. Its translation: CASSLDSQNTEAFF.

Written as DNA, the CDR3 is TGTGCCAGCAGCACCCCCCCGGTATATACGCAGTATTTT. Amino acid sequence: CASSTPPVYTQYF. The chain carries TRBV7-9 and TRBJ2-3; unclear D gene. The germline V gene has CDR1 SEHNR and CDR2 FQNEAQ (reference sequence). This CDR3 comprises 13 residues. V gave up 5 bases and J gave up 7 bases, with 13 bases separating them.

The rearrangement links TRBV18 to TRBJ1-5; perhaps TRBD1 as D (6 bases). Trimming shortened V by 0 bases and J by 1 base, and 13 bases separated the two germline ends. Germline V CDR1 and CDR2: KGHSH, LQKENI. There are 17 residues in the CDR3. For the CDR3, the DNA is TGTGCCAGCTCACCACCGGGGCGGGGGGCAAGCAATCAGCCCCAGCATTTT. Its protein is CASSPPGRGASNQPQHF.

The V and J genes are TRBV7-6 and TRBJ1-4; possibly TRBD1 for D (6 bases). V lost 1 base and J lost 7, with 13 bases in between. Germline loops: CDR1 SGHVS, CDR2 FNYEAQ. This CDR3 is 15 amino acids long. The CDR3 loop is CASSLGGRGGEKLFF. The CDR3 bases are TGTGCCAGCAGCTTAGGGGGCAGGGGTGGTGAAAAACTGTTTTTT.

The chain employs TRBV18 and TRBJ2-7, with TRBD2 matching over 9 bases. The CDR3 has 15 amino acids. The ends lost 0 bases at V and 2 bases at J; junction bases unmatched: 2. The germline V gene has CDR1 KGHSH and CDR2 LQKENI. The CDR3, as DNA: TGTGCCAGCTCACCACCTTCTAGCGGGGCCTACGAGCAGTACTTC. As protein: CASSPPSSGAYEQYF.

The V gene is TRBV6-1, the J gene TRBJ2-1, with D possibly being TRBD1 (7 bases). This CDR3 is 20 amino acids long. Deletions cut 0 bases from V and 2 bases from J, with 23 bases between. CDR1 MNHNS and CDR2 SASEGT come from the germline V gene. CDR3 protein: CASSEAKGGYTGTAYNEQFF. Here the CDR3 DNA reads TGTGCCAGCAGTGAAGCAAAAGGGGGGTATACCGGGACAGCCTACAATGAGCAGTTCTTC.

This clone is a singleton in its sample. The chain carries TRBV7-9 and TRBJ1-5; D is undetermined. Germline values: CDR1 SEHNR, CDR2 FQNEAQ (reference sequence). V was clipped by 5 bases and J by 5 bases, with 10 bases between them. This CDR3 has 13 residues. The DNA of the CDR3 is TGTGCCAGCAGCCCCGACGGGGATCAGCCCCAGCATTTT. Translation: CASSPDGDQPQHF. The variable domain in full, completed from reference TRBV7-9 and TRBJ1-5, reads DTGVSQNPRHKITKRGQNVTFRCDPISEHNRLYWYRQTLGQGPEFLTYFQNEAQLEKSRLLSDRFSAERPKGSFSTLEIQRTEQGDSAMYLCASSPDGDQPQHFGDGTRLSIL.

This chain connects TRBV18 to TRBJ1-5; D remains unclear. The V and J ends lost 5 bases and 5 bases respectively, with 13 bases between them. The CDR3 runs to 14 residues. Germline assignment: CDR1 KGHSH and CDR2 LQKENI. The CDR3 spells CASSTMDGDQPQHF. The CDR3 DNA reads as TGTGCCAGCTCAACGATGGACGGGGATCAGCCCCAGCATTTT. The complete variable domain, with remaining parts taken from reference TRBV18 and TRBJ1-5, reads NAGVMQNPRHLVRRRGQEARLRCSPMKGHSHVYWYRQLPEEGLKFMVYLQKENIIDESGMPKERFSAEFPKEGPSILRIQQVVRGDSAAYFCASSTMDGDQPQHFGDGTRLSIL.

This sequence joins TRBV6-6 and TRBJ2-7; D perhaps matches TRBD1 (6 bases). Germline assignment: CDR1 MNHNY and CDR2 SVGAGI (reference sequence). CDR3 length equals 13 residues. Trimming cost V 2 bases and J 2 bases, with 7 bases left between them. CDR3 bases: TGTGCCAGCAGTTACGGACAGACCTACGAGCAGTACTTC. Encoded protein: CASSYGQTYEQYF.

The chain uses TRBV18 and TRBJ2-7, with 8 bases matching TRBD2. This CDR3 contains 14 residues. Germline V CDR1 and CDR2: KGHSH, LQKENI. V was pared by 6 bases and J by 4 bases, with 8 bases of the junction left unmatched. The CDR3 bases are TGTGCCAGCTCCCCCCGGGAGGGCCTATACGAGCAGTACTTC. It is translated as CASSPREGLYEQYF.

This clone was found a few times. This chain connects TRBV4-2 to TRBJ2-2; 9 positions agree with TRBD2. The CDR3 contains 20 residues. CDR1 is LGHNA and CDR2 is YNFKEQ in the germline V gene. The J segment lost 6 bases and the V segment lost 4 bases, leaving 21 bases of the junction unmatched. The CDR3 region is CASSRGGGPLAGLGPGELFF. DNA of the CDR3: TGTGCCAGCAGCCGTGGGGGGGGTCCACTAGCGGGCCTAGGACCCGGGGAGCTGTTTTTT.

The chain employs TRBV18 and TRBJ1-3, with D uncertain. CDR1 is KGHSH, CDR2 LQKENI, per germline. V dropped 6 bases and J dropped 1 base, with 16 bases sitting between them. CDR3 length: 16 amino acids. The CDR3 DNA is TGTGCCAGCTCTGACTCCGGTCGCGCGTCTGGAAACACCATATATTTT. It translates to CASSDSGRASGNTIYF.

This clone is a singleton in its sample. V is TRBV7-9 and J is TRBJ2-7; TRBD2 agrees at 13 bases. Germline CDR1 and CDR2: SEHNR and FQNEAQ (reference sequence). V shed 5 bases and J 2 bases; nucleotides not matched to a gene: 3. The CDR3 loop spans 15 amino acids. Written as DNA, the CDR3 is TGTGCCAGCAGCCCTGGACTAGCGGGGGCCTACGAGCAGTACTTC. As protein: CASSPGLAGAYEQYF. The full variable domain, with the rest looked up from reference TRBV7-9 and TRBJ2-7, is DTGVSQNPRHKITKRGQNVTFRCDPISEHNRLYWYRQTLGQGPEFLTYFQNEAQLEKSRLLSDRFSAERPKGSFSTLEIQRTEQGDSAMYLCASSPGLAGAYEQYFGPGTRLTVT.

This clone was picked up a small number of times. This chain joins TRBV4-3 and TRBJ2-5; D is possibly TRBD1 (6 bases). Trimming removed 2 bases at V and 4 bases at J, with 14 bases between. Germline CDR1 and CDR2: LGHNA and YSLEER. The CDR3 contains 15 residues. DNA of the CDR3: TGCGCCAGCAGCCAAATCAGAGGACAGAGAGAGACCCAGTACTTC. This gives the protein CASSQIRGQRETQYF.